The 26 T cell receptor beta chains below come from one sample, sequenced in a study of blood T cell repertoires in COVID-19. The method was immunoSEQ multiplex PCR; TCRdb's version includes in-frame clones alone and lacks a portion of them. The table records under 350,000 clones, roughly 89% of them present only once. The sample taken for sequencing was PBMCs or T cells enriched from blood (not recorded which). These receptor sequences come from a woman between 40 and 50 years old who had recovered from COVID-19.

Comment on this clone: This sample also contains other DNA sequences that code for the same CDR3. The rearrangement uses TRBV3-1 (or the pseudogene TRBV3-2) and TRBJ2-7; D unclear. This CDR3 is built from 11 residues. The V and J ends lost 1 base and 6 bases respectively, with 4 bases between them. The germline gives CDR1 LGHDT, CDR2 YNNKEL (reference sequence). The CDR3 here is CASSQVSEQYF. The CDR3 coding sequence is TGTGCCAGCAGCCAAGTATCCGAGCAGTACTTC.

The chain has TRBV14 and TRBJ2-5, with D tentatively TRBD1 (5 bases). Trimming took 1 base from V and 2 from J, leaving 8 bases between them. The CDR3 has 14 residues. In germline, CDR1 is SGHDN, CDR2 FVKESK. The CDR3 nucleotides are TGTGCCAGCAGCCAAGTCAGGGCTCAAGAGACCCAGTACTTC. This translates into CASSQVRAQETQYF.

The chain employs TRBV5-1 and TRBJ2-1, with a weak D call TRBD2 (5 bases). V lost 1 base and J 8 bases, leaving 19 bases between the germline ends. CDR3 size: 16 residues. Germline V lookup: CDR1 SGHRS, CDR2 YFSETQ. The CDR3, as DNA: TGCGCCAGCAGCTTGACCGTTCATTTGAGCGGCGATGAGCAGTTCTTC. Translating gives CASSLTVHLSGDEQFF.

The rearrangement links TRBV9 to TRBJ2-7, with D possibly being TRBD2 (5 bases). The CDR3 has 10 residues. CDR1 is SGDLS, CDR2 YYNGEE, per germline. With 7 bases removed from V and 6 bases from J, the gap between germline ends came to 8 bases. The CDR3 protein is CASGGSEQYF. Written as DNA, the CDR3 is TGTGCCAGCGGAGGATCCGAGCAGTACTTC.

The V and J genes are TRBV2 and TRBJ1-2, with a possible D match to TRBD1 (6 bases). Germline values: CDR1 SNHLY, CDR2 FYNNEI. Trimming took 6 bases from V and 0 from J, leaving 14 bases between them. This CDR3 spans 15 amino acids. The CDR3 protein is CASSVQGQPNYGYTF. The CDR3 DNA is TGTGCCAGCAGCGTCCAAGGACAGCCTAACTATGGCTACACCTTC.

This chain joins TRBV12-5 and TRBJ2-1; D is unclear. The CDR3 totals 12 residues. V was cut by 4 bases and J by 8 bases, with 9 bases left in between. The germline gives CDR1 LGHNT, CDR2 FRNRAP. CDR3 protein: CASGSFFDEQFF. The CDR3 DNA reads TGTGCTAGTGGTTCCTTTTTCGATGAGCAGTTCTTC.

The rearrangement uses TRBV7-6 and TRBJ2-2; possible D gene TRBD1, 5 bases. V lost 2 bases and J lost 5, with 18 bases in between. The CDR3 contains 17 residues. Germline values: CDR1 SGHVS, CDR2 FNYEAQ. In DNA form, the CDR3 reads TGTGCCAGCAGCTTACTCGACAGAGCCGACGGGACCGGGGAGCTGTTTTTT. Protein sequence: CASSLLDRADGTGELFF.

V and J are TRBV18 and TRBJ2-3; D perhaps matches TRBD2 (5 bases). Deletions cut 5 bases from V and 4 bases from J, with 13 bases between. CDR1 is KGHSH, CDR2 LQKENI, per germline. There are 14 residues in the CDR3. Written as DNA, the CDR3 is TGTGCCAGCTCAATGACTGCGGGCGCAGATACGCAGTATTTT. Its protein is CASSMTAGADTQYF.

The chain employs TRBV15 and TRBJ2-7; D not resolved. Trimming pared 0 bases from V and 7 bases from J, leaving 16 bases between. Germline V CDR1 and CDR2: LNHNV, YYDKDF (reference sequence). This CDR3 region has 15 residues. CDR3 sequence reads: CATSRDPAPSREQYF. In DNA, the CDR3 is TGTGCCACCAGCAGAGACCCAGCGCCGTCTCGGGAGCAGTACTTC.

This chain links TRBV19 with TRBJ1-4; D not certain. Germline-derived CDR1 and CDR2 are LNHDA and SQIVND (reference sequence). Trimming took 4 bases from V and 8 from J, leaving 20 bases between them. This CDR3 region has 16 residues. The CDR3 coding sequence is TGTGCCAGTAGTACTGGCGCAGGATCACCCATGGAAAAACTGTTTTTT. Amino acid sequence: CASSTGAGSPMEKLFF.

This clone appeared once. This chain joins TRBV6-5 and TRBJ1-1; D is possibly TRBD1 (5 bases). Trimming removed 0 bases from V and 3 bases from J, with 11 bases in between. CDR1 and CDR2 from the germline V gene are MNHEY and SVGAGI. The CDR3 is 15 amino acids. The CDR3 DNA reads TGTGCCAGCAGTTACTCAGGGGATGGGGACACTGAAGCTTTCTTT. Translated, it gives CASSYSGDGDTEAFF.

The J gene is TRBJ1-2, the V gene TRBV6-1; 8 bases fit TRBD1. The CDR3 is 15 amino acids. V shed 1 base and J 8 bases; nucleotides not matched to a gene: 9. Germline V lookup: CDR1 MNHNS, CDR2 SASEGT. The CDR3, as DNA: TGTGCCAGCAGTGAAGGTCGGCAGGGGGCCTGGGGCTACACCTTC. Encoded protein: CASSEGRQGAWGYTF.

The chain is built from TRBV19 and TRBJ2-1; the D gene is possibly TRBD1 (6 bases). CDR3 size: 15 residues. Germline lookup yields CDR1 LNHDA and CDR2 SQIVND (reference sequence). V lost 2 bases and J lost 1, with 9 bases in between. This CDR3 reads CASSITGKSYNEQFF. In DNA form, the CDR3 reads TGTGCCAGTAGTATAACAGGGAAATCCTACAATGAGCAGTTCTTC.

The rearrangement links TRBV11-3 to TRBJ1-6, with D maybe TRBD1 (6 bases). This CDR3 comprises 13 residues. Germline CDR1 is SGHNT and CDR2 is YENEEA. Trimming cost V 5 bases and J 7 bases, with 9 bases left between them. The CDR3 sequence is CASSQGQNSPLHF. Written as DNA, the CDR3 is TGTGCCAGCAGCCAAGGACAGAATTCACCCCTCCACTTT.

The chain combines TRBV7-9 with TRBJ2-4; TRBD1 matches 9 bases. Germline values: CDR1 SEHNR, CDR2 FQNEAQ (reference sequence). The J segment lost 6 bases and the V segment lost 4 bases, leaving 4 bases of the junction unmatched. The CDR3 has 14 amino acids. CDR3 protein: CASSYPGQGNIQYF. The CDR3 bases are TGTGCCAGCAGCTACCCGGGACAGGGAAACATTCAGTACTTC.

The CDR3 region is CASIKVGQGQRAFF. The CDR3 coding sequence is TGTGCCAGCATCAAAGTCGGACAGGGCCAGAGGGCTTTCTTT. The rearrangement joins TRBV6-1 to TRBJ1-1; 8 bases are a match to TRBD1. V lost 7 bases to trimming and J lost 11 bases; unmatched junction nucleotides: 15. This CDR3 comprises 14 residues. From germline, CDR1 is MNHNS and CDR2 SASEGT.

The chain recombines TRBV6-2 or TRBV6-3 with TRBJ2-7; D not certain. V lost 4 bases and J lost 4, with 14 bases in between. CDR3 length equals 14 residues. In germline, CDR1 is MNHEY, CDR2 SVGEGT. CDR3 residues: CASSLTPIWYEQYF. CDR3 nucleotides: TGTGCCAGCAGTTTGACACCCATTTGGTACGAGCAGTACTTC.

J is TRBJ1-1 and V is TRBV7-9; possibly TRBD1 for D (5 bases). The V end lost 4 bases, the J end lost 5 bases, and 14 bases lay between the germline ends. Germline loops: CDR1 SEHNR, CDR2 FQNEAQ (reference sequence). The CDR3 covers 14 residues. The DNA for the CDR3 is TGTGCCAGCAGCTCAGGTGGGAGGGGAACTGAAGCTTTCTTT. Protein: CASSSGGRGTEAFF.

On this clone: Sequence at one end of the junction differs from germline and may be a read error. Other DNA sequences in the sample encode the same CDR3. The rearrangement links TRBV9 to TRBJ1-4; D might be TRBD1 (5 bases). CDR3 length: 16 amino acids. From germline, CDR1 is SGDLS and CDR2 YYNGEE. CDR3 sequence: CASSPLGPSTNEKLFF. CDR3 nucleotides: TGCGCCAGCAGCCCCCTGGGGCCCTCAACTAATGAAAAACTGTTTTTT.

This chain links TRBV28 with TRBJ1-5, with a tentative D call TRBD1 (6 bases). This CDR3 has 15 residues. V lost 7 bases and J lost 4, with 17 bases in between. Germline V gives CDR1 MDHEN, CDR2 SYDVKM. CDR3 protein: CASTPLDRPNQPQHF. DNA for the CDR3: TGTGCCAGCACCCCCTTGGACAGACCTAATCAGCCCCAGCATTTT.

The V call is TRBV19, the J call TRBJ1-3; D call uncertain. V was clipped by 5 bases and J by 7 bases, with 9 bases between them. Per the germline V gene, CDR1 is LNHDA and CDR2 is SQIVND (reference sequence). The CDR3 contains 12 residues. The CDR3 bases are TGTGCCAGTAGTGCGACAAGGAACACCATATATTTT. Translated, it gives CASSATRNTIYF.

This chain uses TRBV7-2 with TRBJ1-5; 7 bases map to TRBD1. Trimming at V came to 1 base and at J to 6 bases, leaving 6 bases not matched to a gene. The CDR3 has 15 residues. CDR1 and CDR2 (germline): SGHTA, FQGNSA. The DNA of the CDR3 is TGTGCCAGCAGCTTAGAATTCGCAGGGGGTCAGCCCCAGCATTTT. This gives the protein CASSLEFAGGQPQHF. Full variable domain (remainder filled in from reference TRBV7-2 and TRBJ1-5): GAGVSQSPSNKVTEKGKDVELRCDPISGHTALYWYRQSLGQGLEFLIYFQGNSAPDKSGLPSDRFSAERTGGSVSTLTIQRTQQEDSAVYLCASSLEFAGGQPQHFGDGTRLSIL.

The rearrangement joins TRBV19 to TRBJ2-5, with unresolved D. V was cut by 3 bases and J by 2 bases, with 7 bases left in between. Germline V gene sequence: CDR1 LNHDA, CDR2 SQIVND (reference sequence). The CDR3 extends over 13 amino acids. This chain's CDR3 is CASSISVQETQYF. CDR3 bases: TGTGCCAGTAGTATTTCGGTACAAGAGACCCAGTACTTC. The variable domain in full, with the rest retrieved from reference TRBV19 and TRBJ2-5, is DGGITQSPKYLFRKEGQNVTLSCEQNLNHDAMYWYRQDPGQGLRLIYYSQIVNDFQKGDIAEGYSVSREKKESFPLTVTSAQKNPTAFYLCASSISVQETQYFGPGTRLLVL.

The genes are TRBV5-1 and TRBJ1-6; a weak D match, TRBD1 (5 bases). Germline V gene lookup returns CDR1 SGHRS and CDR2 YFSETQ. The CDR3 consists of 16 residues. The germline V and J ends were trimmed by 1 base and 7 bases, with 15 bases remaining between them. CDR3 amino acids: CASSLSGGGSNSPLHF. In DNA, the CDR3 is TGCGCCAGCAGCTTGTCGGGCGGGGGGAGCAATTCACCCCTCCACTTT.

The gene calls are TRBV24-1 and TRBJ2-2; the match to TRBD2 covers 8 bases. This CDR3 spans 15 amino acids. Germline CDR1 is KGHDR and CDR2 is SFDVKD. With 9 bases clipped from V and 6 bases from J, the junction kept 11 bases outside the gene matches. The CDR3 bases are TGTGCCACCGGGGGGACGGGAGGGCCCCCCGGGGAGCTGTTTTTT. Translating it yields CATGGTGGPPGELFF.

The chain links TRBV14 to TRBJ1-1; D is possibly TRBD1 (5 bases). The CDR3 contains 14 residues. Germline CDR1 reads SGHDN; CDR2 reads FVKESK. V lost 0 bases and J 5 bases, leaving 10 bases between the germline ends. The CDR3: CASSQEFKGTEAFF. As DNA, the CDR3 is TGTGCCAGCAGCCAAGAATTTAAGGGGACTGAAGCTTTCTTT.